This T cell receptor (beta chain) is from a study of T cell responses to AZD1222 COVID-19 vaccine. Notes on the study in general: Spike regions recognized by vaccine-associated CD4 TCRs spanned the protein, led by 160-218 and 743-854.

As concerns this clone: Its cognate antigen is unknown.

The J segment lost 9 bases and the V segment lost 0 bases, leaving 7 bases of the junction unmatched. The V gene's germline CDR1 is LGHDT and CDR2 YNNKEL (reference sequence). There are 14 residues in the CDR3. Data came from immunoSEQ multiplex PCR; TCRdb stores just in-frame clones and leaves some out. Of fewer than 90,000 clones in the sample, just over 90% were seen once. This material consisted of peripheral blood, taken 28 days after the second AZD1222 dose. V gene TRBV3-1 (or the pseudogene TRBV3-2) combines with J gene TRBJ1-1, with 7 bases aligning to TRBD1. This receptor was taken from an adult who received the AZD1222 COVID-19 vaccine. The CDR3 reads CASSQEGRTGQAFF. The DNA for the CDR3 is TGTGCCAGCAGCCAAGAAGGAAGGACAGGCCAAGCTTTCTTT.